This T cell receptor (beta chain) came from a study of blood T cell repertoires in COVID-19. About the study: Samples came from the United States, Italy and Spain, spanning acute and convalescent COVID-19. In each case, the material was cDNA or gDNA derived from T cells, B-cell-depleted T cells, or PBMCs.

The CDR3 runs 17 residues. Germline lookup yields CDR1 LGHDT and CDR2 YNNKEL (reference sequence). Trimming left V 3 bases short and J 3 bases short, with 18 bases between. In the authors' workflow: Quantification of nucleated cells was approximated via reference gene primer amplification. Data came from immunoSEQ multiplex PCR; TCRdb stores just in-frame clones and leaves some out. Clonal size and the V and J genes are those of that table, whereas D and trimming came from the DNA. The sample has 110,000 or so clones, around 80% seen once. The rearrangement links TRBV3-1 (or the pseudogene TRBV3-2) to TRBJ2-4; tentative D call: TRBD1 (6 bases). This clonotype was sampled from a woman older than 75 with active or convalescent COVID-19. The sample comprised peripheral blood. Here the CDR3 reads CASSQSQGRMGKNIQYF. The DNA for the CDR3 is TGTGCCAGCAGCCAGAGTCAGGGGAGAATGGGCAAAAACATTCAGTACTTC.